One and the same sample provided the 8 T cell receptor beta chains below, sequenced in a study of chemoradiotherapy in HPV16-positive cancers. Profiling relied on immunoSEQ multiplex PCR, and the TCRdb table lists in-frame clones only, not all of them. The table shows 7,000 or so clones, with roughly 80% occurring only once. The material was obtained from a patient who underwent chemoradiotherapy. Every receptor here comes from a human donor with HPV-associated anogenital cancer.

In its sample, this clone was seen once. The V gene is TRBV10-3, the J gene TRBJ1-5; 11 bases line up with TRBD1. This CDR3 is built from 15 residues. Germline-derived CDR1 and CDR2 are ENHRY and SYGVKD. The J segment lost 10 bases and the V segment lost 2 bases, leaving 7 bases of the junction unmatched. CDR3 sequence reads: CAISEGQGAEKPQHF. CDR3 DNA: TGTGCCATCAGTGAGGGACAGGGGGCCGAAAAACCCCAGCATTTT.

The rearrangement joins TRBV9 to TRBJ2-3; tentative D call: TRBD2 (6 bases). Trimming took off 0 bases at V and 2 bases at J, with 10 bases between the two ends. The CDR3 length is 15 residues. Per germline, CDR1 SGDLS and CDR2 YYNGEE. CDR3 coding DNA: TGTGCCAGCAGCGTAGGGGGGGACCTCACAGATACGCAGTATTTT. Its translation is CASSVGGDLTDTQYF. Drawing the rest from reference TRBV9 and TRBJ2-3, the complete variable domain is DSGVTQTPKHLITATGQRVTLRCSPRSGDLSVYWYQQSLDQGLQFLIQYYNGEERAKGNILERFSAQQFPDLHSELNLSSLELGDSALYFCASSVGGDLTDTQYFGPGTRLTVL.

The rearrangement joins TRBV19 to TRBJ1-1; D remains unclear. This CDR3 region has 13 residues. Trimming removed 7 bases at V and 4 bases at J, with 13 bases between. CDR1 LNHDA and CDR2 SQIVND come from the germline V gene (reference sequence). The CDR3 loop reads CASTREGFTEAFF. In nucleotides, the CDR3 is TGTGCCAGTACCCGGGAGGGTTTCACTGAAGCTTTCTTT.

The chain uses TRBV27 and TRBJ2-3; possibly TRBD2 for D (5 bases). V was trimmed by 3 bases and J by 5 bases, leaving 9 bases between them. Germline lookup yields CDR1 MNHEY and CDR2 SMNVEV (reference sequence). The CDR3 totals 13 residues. The CDR3 loop reads CASSLGRGDTQYF. CDR3 bases: TGTGCCAGCAGTTTGGGCCGGGGAGATACGCAGTATTTT.

This clone was counted a single time. The V and J genes are TRBV6-1 and TRBJ2-1, with 9 nucleotides matching TRBD1. Germline V gives CDR1 MNHNS, CDR2 SASEGT. J gave up 7 bases and V 2 bases, and 6 bases lay outside the gene matches. CDR3 length: 15 amino acids. CDR3: CASSEWGQGWNEQFF. CDR3 nucleotides: TGTGCCAGCAGTGAATGGGGACAGGGATGGAATGAGCAGTTCTTC.

As for this clone: Other DNA sequences from this sample encode an identical CDR3 as well. This chain uses TRBV5-1 with TRBJ2-5; tentative D call: TRBD1 (6 bases). Trimming took 3 bases from V and 1 from J, leaving 10 bases between them. This CDR3 contains 14 residues. Germline CDR1 SGHRS, CDR2 YFSETQ. CDR3 loop: CASSSGQFQETQYF. The CDR3 DNA is TGCGCCAGCAGCTCTGGACAGTTCCAAGAGACCCAGTACTTC.

The rearrangement uses TRBV15 and TRBJ2-7; 12 nucleotides match TRBD1. The germline gives CDR1 LNHNV, CDR2 YYDKDF (reference sequence). This CDR3 comprises 16 residues. V dropped 3 bases and J dropped 2; count of bases not matched to a gene: 5. CDR3 amino acids: CATSRQGQGAPYEQYF. CDR3 DNA: TGTGCCACCAGCAGGCAGGGACAGGGGGCGCCCTACGAGCAGTACTTC.

This chain's CDR3 is CASSLQAAGDEKLFF. In DNA form, the CDR3 reads TGCGCCAGCAGCTTGCAAGCAGCTGGGGATGAAAAACTGTTTTTT. The V gene is TRBV5-1, the J gene TRBJ1-4; the D is unclear. This CDR3 contains 15 residues. The ends were cut back, 1 base at V and 6 bases at J, with 13 bases in the middle. CDR1 is SGHRS, CDR2 YFSETQ, per germline.